Detailed here is one TCR beta chain. This clone appeared a single time. Its antigen is not yet known. No per-base quality is available; no much larger clone lies one base away. This record comes from a study of vaccination effects on CD4 cells after COVID-19 (dated by TCRdb to between 2021 and 2023). As for the study more broadly: Each participant got two doses of an mRNA SARS-CoV-2 vaccine, either BNT162b2 or mRNA-1273. In the study, cultures from other donors were sequenced using the Oncomine TCR Beta short-read assay on an Illumina iSeq 100. The study compared SARS-CoV-2 spike-specific CD4+ TCR repertoires before and after mRNA vaccination in COVID-19 convalescent patients and infection-naive vaccine recipients. Altogether, nine to ten COVID-19 convalescent patients and a few SARS-CoV-2-naive healthy vaccine recipients made up the full study.

The CDR3 measures 14 amino acids from cysteine to phenylalanine. The kept DNA is CDR3 alone, 42 bases in frame from the first base. CDR1 and CDR2, per the germline V gene (reference sequence), are MNHEY and SMNVEV. V lost 2 bases and J lost 4 bases; the stretch between them is 11 bases long. Study-wide findings and limitations: The study was limited by a small number of convalescent patients, and early post-infection timepoints were lacking. Marked clonal contraction was observed in both infection-induced and vaccine-induced clones at late post-vaccination timepoints, consistent with waning T cell responses. Among healthy vaccine recipients, nearly all vaccine-induced clones were SARS-CoV-2 mono-reactive, and just 1 of 255 was cross-reactive with common cold coronaviruses.

To identify antigen-specific CD4+ T cell clonotypes by their expansion, the ViraFEST assay first stimulated PBMC with viral peptide pools and then applied TCR sequencing. After less than 13 days of culture, CD4+ T cells were isolated with the EasySep CD4+ T cell isolation kit. Healthy vaccine recipients had no prior SARS-CoV-2 infection, confirmed by negative nucleocapsid antibodies before and after vaccination. Some 2 million PBMC per well were cultured with about 9 ug/ml peptides in IMDM containing around 4.6% human AB serum, approximately 9.9 IU/ml IL-2 and gentamicin. On days 3 and 7, half of the culture medium was replaced with fresh IL-2-containing medium. Unless noted otherwise, every peptide stimulation condition was cultured in triplicate wells. Using Ficoll-Paque Plus gradient centrifugation, PBMC were separated from whole blood and then either used fresh or cryopreserved at -140C. The spike proteins of SARS-CoV-2 and of the common cold coronaviruses HCoV-NL63, HCoV-OC43 and HCoV-229E were spanned by overlapping peptide pools. The QIAamp micro DNA kit was used to extract genomic DNA from the cultured CD4+ T cells.

Library creation used the immunoSEQ multiplex PCR assay. DNA from the CD4+ T cells that had been cultured and isolated underwent TCR beta CDR3 sequencing. Per the original workflow: Non-productive TCR sequences were discarded, and reads were trimmed to the CDR3 region, with only CDR3s of 7 or more amino acids retained. The MANAFEST web app was used to identify antigen-specific clonotypes by comparing expansion in peptide wells with expansion in reference cultures. To be called positive, a clone needed expansion at FDR<0.05 compared with the reference and with all other wells, an odds ratio greater than 5, and a frequency greater than 0.1% in two replicate wells. A clonotype was defined as cross-reactive if the clonotype was significantly expanded both in SARS-CoV-2 spike wells and in at least one common cold coronavirus spike condition. Using the stringdist R package, CDR3 similarity was measured by Levenshtein distance, and unrooted trees were constructed with ape in R 3.6.1. Not all clones reach the TCRdb copy of this immuneACCESS table, which keeps in-frame sequences only. Checked studies attribute under half of the gap to unresolved V genes and leave the rest unexplained. The D gene and trimming were derived from the DNA, and the V and J assignments and clone size from that table. The sample contains under 40,000 clones, roughly 73% of them found a single time. The top ten hold around 30% of the sample.

The clonotype comes from a human donor who received a COVID-19 vaccine. This receptor chain uses TRBV27 and TRBJ1-1; the D gene cannot be resolved reliably. Here the sequenced sample was CD4+ T cells from PBMCs cultured with HCoV-OC43 spike peptides, taken before COVID-19 vaccination. What this sample's cell subset or site label stands for: HCoV-OC43 spike overlapping peptide pool stimulation. CDR3 region: CASSLGPTSTEAFF. The DNA sequence follows: TGTGCCAGCAGTTTAGGACCCACGAGCACTGAAGCTTTCTTT.